Following are 5 T cell receptor beta chains from one sample sequenced in a study of OX40 agonist ivuxolimab in advanced cancers. Receptor libraries were prepared by the immunoSEQ multiplex PCR assay. Entries here come from immuneACCESS through TCRdb and include only in-frame sequences with V and J called. Some clones fail to appear in such tables; in the studies checked, an unresolved V gene covers under half of the shortfall, and the cause of the remainder is unknown. The sample yields about 59,000 clones; about 83% were counted once. Around 26% of the sample rests with the top ten. The source material was CD4+ or CD8+ T cells sorted from blood, sampled in a trial of the OX40 agonist ivuxolimab. Receptors were obtained from an adult with an advanced solid tumor such as melanoma, head and neck, liver or kidney cancer.

This sequence joins TRBV5-1 and TRBJ1-2; 9 bases fit TRBD1. The CDR3 extends over 15 amino acids. CDR1 and CDR2 (germline): SGHRS, YFSETQ. The V gene end was trimmed by 3 bases and the J gene end by 8 bases; junction bases not matched to a gene: 11. Written as DNA, the CDR3 is TGCGCCAGCAGCTGGGGGACAGGGAGGGAGGACGGCTACACCTTC. As protein: CASSWGTGREDGYTF.

The CDR3, as DNA: TGCGCCAGCAGCTTTTTAGGGAATGGCTACACCTTC. This gives the protein CASSFLGNGYTF. The chain carries TRBV5-1 and TRBJ1-2, with D unresolved. Trimming shortened V by 2 bases and J by 6 bases, and 8 bases separated the two germline ends. CDR3 length: 12 residues. The germline V gene has CDR1 SGHRS and CDR2 YFSETQ.

The chain has TRBV12-5 and TRBJ1-2; no reliable D call. The germline V gene encodes CDR1 LGHNT and CDR2 FRNRAP. The CDR3 loop spans 13 amino acids. V dropped 1 base and J dropped 7 bases, with 10 bases sitting between them. The CDR3 loop is CASGLETTSGYTF. CDR3 nucleotides: TGTGCTAGTGGTTTGGAGACCACGAGTGGCTACACCTTC.

The rearrangement links TRBV2 to TRBJ2-7; 8 bases match TRBD1. The CDR3 is 14 amino acids. The germline V gene has CDR1 SNHLY and CDR2 FYNNEI. With V trimmed by 6 bases and J by 5 bases, 9 bases remained unmatched. The DNA for the CDR3 is TGTGCCAGCAGGGGAGACAGGGGCAGAGACGAGCAGTACTTC. Its protein is CASRGDRGRDEQYF.

V and J are TRBV7-9 and TRBJ2-5, with a possible D match to TRBD1 (5 bases). Germline V CDR1 and CDR2: SEHNR, FQNEAQ (reference sequence). Deletions cut 3 bases from V and 5 bases from J, with 22 bases between. The CDR3 totals 17 residues. DNA for the CDR3: TGTGCCAGCAGCTTGGGTCTGAACATCCAGGGTTGGGAGACCCAGTACTTC. Encoded protein: CASSLGLNIQGWETQYF.